The table lists the clone carrying this T cell receptor (beta chain) with a few counts. The antigen is unknown. These data belong to a study of beta chain features in type 1 diabetes. Reverse transcription of all isolated RNA meant that expressed TCRB transcripts were sequenced. Produced via immunoSEQ multiplex PCR; TCRdb's table is partial and in-frame only. The repertoire holds 70,000 to 90,000 clones, with about 32% as singletons. Study results and caveats: Whether TCRB rearrangement is influenced by HLA type went unresolved here. Reads derived from cDNA could over-represent cells showing high TCR expression.

CDR1 is WSHSY, CDR2 SAAADI, per germline. The CDR3 runs to 12 residues. J lost 5 bases, V lost 7 bases, and 4 bases had no gene match. Cell sorting via CD45RO/CCR7/CD25/CD127/CD95/CD27 was performed to obtain CD4+ naive, central memory, regulatory and stem cell-like memory cells. The sequence was obtained from a woman in her late teens or twenties in good health. V and J are TRBV10-2 and TRBJ2-7, with 8 nucleotides matching TRBD2. The sequenced material came from stem cell memory CD4+ T cells from blood. This CDR3 is CASKAGANEQYF. DNA for the CDR3: TGCGCCAGCAAAGCGGGAGCCAACGAGCAGTACTTC.